These 3 T cell receptor beta chains share one sample of origin, sequenced in a study of CD8 T cells in ankylosing spondylitis. TCRdb re-derived calls from the 5' RACE reads in MiXCR, one entry per CDR3 protein. The table includes about 39,000 distinct CDR3 sequences, 3.5% to 4% detected once. Sample: blood, either unsorted or a sorted T cell fraction (not recorded which). These receptors were collected from a female donor with ankylosing spondylitis or in good health (not recorded which).

This clonotype has a count of ten or more. J is TRBJ1-2 and V is TRBV9, with D possibly being TRBD1 (6 bases). The germline CDR1 and CDR2 sequences are SGDLS and YYNGEE. The CDR3 spans 16 residues. Trimming shortened V by 0 bases and J by 6 bases, and 18 bases separated the two germline ends. The CDR3 nucleotides read TGTGCCAGCAGCGTAGCTCCCGGCAGGGGTGAGGATGGCTACACCTTC. Protein product: CASSVAPGRGEDGYTF. The full variable domain, completed using reference TRBV9 and TRBJ1-2, is DSGVTQTPKHLITATGQRVTLRCSPRSGDLSVYWYQQSLDQGLQFLIQYYNGEERAKGNILERFSAQQFPDLHSELNLSSLELGDSALYFCASSVAPGRGEDGYTFGSGTRLTVV.

This clonotype was seen at least ten times. The chain couples TRBV9 to TRBJ2-3; TRBD2 matches 14 bases. Trimming at V came to 0 bases and at J to 5 bases, leaving 8 bases not matched to a gene. The CDR3 has 18 amino acids. Germline values: CDR1 SGDLS, CDR2 YYNGEE. CDR3 nucleotide sequence: TGTGCCAGCAGCGTAGCATTGACTAGCGGGGGGGCCCAAGATACGCAGTATTTT. Its translation is CASSVALTSGGAQDTQYF. The full variable domain, its missing parts supplied by reference TRBV9 and TRBJ2-3, is DSGVTQTPKHLITATGQRVTLRCSPRSGDLSVYWYQQSLDQGLQFLIQYYNGEERAKGNILERFSAQQFPDLHSELNLSSLELGDSALYFCASSVALTSGGAQDTQYFGPGTRLTVL.

This clonotype has a count of ten or more. This chain uses TRBV9 with TRBJ2-2; 9 positions agree with TRBD1. J gave up 6 bases and V 2 bases, and 5 bases lay outside the gene matches. Germline V gene lookup returns CDR1 SGDLS and CDR2 YYNGEE. This CDR3 is built from 15 residues. The CDR3 nucleotides read TGTGCCAGCAGCGTCTACCGGGACAGGGCCGGGGAGCTGTTTTTT. Amino acid sequence: CASSVYRDRAGELFF.